This record covers a single T cell receptor (beta chain). Its target is unknown. TCRdb's table, derived via immunoSEQ multiplex PCR, lists solely in-frame clones and lacks some. The sample has about 32,000 clones, around 85% seen once. The sample originates from a study of radiotherapy plus CTLA-4 blockade in lung cancer. Across the whole study: Of all patients, around 20% responded objectively and 31% showed disease control. Study-level points and caveats: Together with interferon-beta, which increased in serum after radiation, early dynamic changes in blood T cell clones were reportedly the best predictors of response.

This clonotype was obtained from a human donor with non-small cell lung cancer who had stable disease on radiotherapy plus ipilimumab. The sequences come from peripheral blood, collected from a patient treated with radiotherapy plus ipilimumab.

The CDR3 loop reads CASSHSGTSGPDTQYF. CDR3 bases: TGCGCCAGCAGCCACTCCGGGACTAGCGGTCCAGATACGCAGTATTTT. V gene TRBV4-3 combines with J gene TRBJ2-3; 11 positions agree with TRBD2. The CDR3 runs to 16 residues. J lost 4 bases, V lost 3 bases, and 6 bases had no gene match. Per germline, CDR1 LGHNA and CDR2 YSLEER.